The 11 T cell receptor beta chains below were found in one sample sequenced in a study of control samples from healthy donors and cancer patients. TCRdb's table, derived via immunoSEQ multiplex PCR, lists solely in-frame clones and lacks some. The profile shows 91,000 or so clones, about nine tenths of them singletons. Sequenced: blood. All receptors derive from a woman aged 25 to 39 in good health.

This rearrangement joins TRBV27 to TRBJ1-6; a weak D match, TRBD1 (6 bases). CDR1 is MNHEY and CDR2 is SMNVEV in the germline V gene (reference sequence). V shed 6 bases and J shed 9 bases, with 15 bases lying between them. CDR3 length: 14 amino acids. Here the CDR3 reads CASRTGHRVSPLHF. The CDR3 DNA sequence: TGTGCCAGCAGGACGGGACACAGGGTTTCACCCCTCCACTTT.

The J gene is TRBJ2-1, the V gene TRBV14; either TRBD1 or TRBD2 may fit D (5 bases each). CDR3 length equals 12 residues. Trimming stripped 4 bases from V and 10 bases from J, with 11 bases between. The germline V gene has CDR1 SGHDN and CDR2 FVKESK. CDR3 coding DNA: TGTGCCAGCAGCCCCCTGGGGACCGAGCAGTTCTTC. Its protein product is CASSPLGTEQFF.

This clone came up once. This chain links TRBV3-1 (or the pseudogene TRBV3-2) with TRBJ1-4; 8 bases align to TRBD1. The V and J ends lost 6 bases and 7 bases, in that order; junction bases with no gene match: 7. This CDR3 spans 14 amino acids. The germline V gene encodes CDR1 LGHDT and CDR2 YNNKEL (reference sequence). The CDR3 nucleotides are TGTGCCAGCAGGGACACAGGGGGGAGTGAAAAACTGTTTTTT. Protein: CASRDTGGSEKLFF.

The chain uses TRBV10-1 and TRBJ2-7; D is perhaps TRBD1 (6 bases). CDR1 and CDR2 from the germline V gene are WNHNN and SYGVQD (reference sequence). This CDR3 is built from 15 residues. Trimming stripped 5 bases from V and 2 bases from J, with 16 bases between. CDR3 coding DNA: TGCGCCAGCAGTCTTGCCAGGGGACCCCCCTACGAGCAGTACTTC. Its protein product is CASSLARGPPYEQYF.

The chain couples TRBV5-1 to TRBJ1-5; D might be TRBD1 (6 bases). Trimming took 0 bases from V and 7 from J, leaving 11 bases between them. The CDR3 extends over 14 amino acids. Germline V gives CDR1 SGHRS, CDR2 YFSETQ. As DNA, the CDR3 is TGCGCCAGCAGCTTGGGACAGGCGGGCCAGCCCCAGCATTTT. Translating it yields CASSLGQAGQPQHF.

CDR3 amino acids: CASGHRGSNQPQHF. CDR3 DNA sequence: TGTGCCAGCGGACACAGGGGGAGCAATCAGCCCCAGCATTTT. The chain employs TRBV6-5 and TRBJ1-5; 8 bases fit TRBD1. This CDR3 comprises 14 residues. V was pared by 8 bases and J by 1 base, with 4 bases of the junction left unmatched. The V gene's germline CDR1 is MNHEY and CDR2 SVGAGI.

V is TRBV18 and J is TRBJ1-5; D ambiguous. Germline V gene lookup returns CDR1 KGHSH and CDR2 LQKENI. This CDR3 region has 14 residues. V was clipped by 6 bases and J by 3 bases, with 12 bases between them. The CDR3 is CASSPGRNNQPQHF. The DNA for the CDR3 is TGTGCCAGCTCTCCTGGACGAAACAATCAGCCCCAGCATTTT.

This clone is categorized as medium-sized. CDR3 loop: CASSPKPGNYGYTF. The CDR3, as DNA: TGTGCCAGCTCACCAAAGCCGGGAAACTATGGCTACACCTTC. The chain couples TRBV18 to TRBJ1-2; D unclear. Between the trimmed V and J ends, which lost 2 bases and 2 bases, there was a span of 9 bases. The CDR3 runs to 14 residues. Germline CDR1 and CDR2: KGHSH and LQKENI.

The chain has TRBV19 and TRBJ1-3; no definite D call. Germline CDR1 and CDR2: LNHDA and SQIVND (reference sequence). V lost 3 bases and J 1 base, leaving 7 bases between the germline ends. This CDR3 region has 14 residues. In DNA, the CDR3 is TGTGCCAGTAGTATTGTCAGTTCTGGAAACACCATATATTTT. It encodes CASSIVSSGNTIYF.

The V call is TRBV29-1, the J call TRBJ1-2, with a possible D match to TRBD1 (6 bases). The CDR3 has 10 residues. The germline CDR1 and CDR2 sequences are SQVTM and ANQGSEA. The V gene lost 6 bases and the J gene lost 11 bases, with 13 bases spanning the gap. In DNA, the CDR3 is TGCAGCGTCTCAGGGGAGCGGTACACCTTC. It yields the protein CSVSGERYTF.

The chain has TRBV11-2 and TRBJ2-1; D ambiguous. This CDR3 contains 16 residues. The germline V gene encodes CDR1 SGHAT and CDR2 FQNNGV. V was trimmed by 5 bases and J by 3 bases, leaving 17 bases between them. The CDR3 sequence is CASSADPTPIYNEQFF. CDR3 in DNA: TGTGCCAGCAGCGCTGACCCCACCCCCATCTACAATGAGCAGTTCTTC.